This T cell receptor beta chain was observed in a study of blood T cell repertoires in COVID-19. Across the study: Italy, Spain and the United States were the sources of the convalescent and acute COVID-19 samples.

Authors' data handling: By means of reference gene primer amplification, nucleated cell counts were estimated. TCRdb's table, derived via immunoSEQ multiplex PCR, lists solely in-frame clones and lacks some. Clonal size and the V and J genes are those of that table, whereas D and trimming came from the DNA. The sample holds about 270,000 clones; about 85% are singletons and the top ten take approximately 4%. Per germline, CDR1 LNHDA and CDR2 SQIVND (reference sequence). The junction had 7 bases not matched to a gene; V was cut back by 6 bases and J by 4 bases. The CDR3 loop spans 16 amino acids. Sequencing used peripheral blood. V is TRBV19 and J is TRBJ2-2; the match to TRBD1 covers 11 bases. The TCR was taken from a man between 60 and 70 years old who had recovered from COVID-19. CDR3 amino acids: CASRRTGGRGTGELFF. CDR3 nucleotides: TGTGCCAGTAGGAGGACAGGGGGCAGGGGCACCGGGGAGCTGTTTTTT.